This paragraph reports one TCR beta chain. Its antigen is not known. Execution of the assay was at deep level. Several immunoSEQ 96-well plates shared each subset's DNA, each plate a replicate. Measured with immunoSEQ multiplex PCR; TCRdb has only the in-frame clones, and not every one. The sample has more than 900,000 clones, roughly 74% seen once. Germline V gene sequence: CDR1 SGHNT, CDR2 YYREEE (reference sequence). CDR3 length: 12 residues. The ends were cut back, 4 bases at V and 5 bases at J, with 9 bases in the middle. The data are from a study of shared clonotypes between healthy human individuals. Study-level findings and limits: Naive CD4 clonotypes were shared across a few donors at 4.5% to 6.5%.

What was sequenced was memory CD4+ T cells from PBMCs. Stated subset: CD45RA-negative fraction. This chain uses TRBV5-4 with TRBJ2-5; possible D gene TRBD1, 5 bases. The TCR originated in a man between 18 and 29 years old in good health. Some clones in this sample may be carry-over from other donors' samples. The CDR3 DNA sequence: TGTGCCAGCAGCCCAGGGTGGGAGACCCAGTACTTC. This encodes CASSPGWETQYF.